The 8 T cell receptor beta chains below come from one sample, sequenced in a study of T cell changes during pregnancy in multiple sclerosis. Method: immunoSEQ multiplex PCR; TCRdb's copy keeps in-frame clones and lacks some. Of 65,000 to 75,000 clones listed, 92% were seen once; the top ten hold 3% to 4%. This specimen consisted of peripheral blood, obtained after pregnancy. The receptors stem from a female donor in good health, enrolled as a control in a pregnancy study.

The gene calls are TRBV4-3 and TRBJ1-2; TRBD1 agrees at 11 bases. The V and J ends lost 0 bases and 7 bases, in that order; junction bases with no gene match: 4. Germline-derived CDR1 and CDR2 are LGHNA and YSLEER. CDR3 length: 15 residues. The CDR3 region has the DNA TGCGCCAGCAGCCAAGAATGGACAGGGGGCTTTGGCTACACCTTC. Protein sequence: CASSQEWTGGFGYTF.

The rearrangement uses TRBV10-3 and TRBJ1-4; D possibly corresponds to TRBD1 (6 bases). The CDR3 has 14 residues. Looked up from germline, CDR1 is ENHRY and CDR2 is SYGVKD. Trimming shortened V by 11 bases and J by 4 bases, and 17 bases separated the two germline ends. CDR3 nucleotides: TGTGCCCTATGCCAACAGGGCTTTAATGAAAAACTGTTTTTT. It encodes CALCQQGFNEKLFF.

The chain employs TRBV29-1 and TRBJ2-7, with no clear D. V dropped 4 bases and J dropped 0 bases, with 7 bases sitting between them. Germline CDR1 SQVTM, CDR2 ANQGSEA. The CDR3 runs to 12 residues. CDR3 sequence reads: CSVGSSSYEQYF. CDR3 DNA sequence: TGCAGCGTTGGGAGTAGCTCCTACGAGCAGTACTTC.

The V gene is TRBV19, the J gene TRBJ1-3; 8 bases fit TRBD1. The CDR3 is 14 amino acids. The ends lost 10 bases at V and 3 bases at J; junction bases unmatched: 8. Germline V gene lookup returns CDR1 LNHDA and CDR2 SQIVND (reference sequence). The CDR3 region has the DNA TGTGCCACGGGCAGGACAGGGAGTGGAAACACCATATATTTT. Protein: CATGRTGSGNTIYF.

The chain has TRBV7-8 and TRBJ2-3; perhaps TRBD2 as D (5 bases). This CDR3 region has 15 residues. Trimming stripped 5 bases from V and 4 bases from J, with 16 bases between. Germline V CDR1 and CDR2: SGHVS, FQNEAQ. The CDR3 loop reads CASSPPASNPDTQYF. The CDR3 nucleotides are TGTGCCAGCAGCCCCCCCGCTAGCAACCCAGATACGCAGTATTTT.

The V and J genes are TRBV28 and TRBJ2-7; 7 bases match TRBD2. Germline V gives CDR1 MDHEN, CDR2 SYDVKM. V shed 5 bases, J shed 6 bases, and the junction held 13 bases outside the gene matches. The CDR3 is 15 amino acids. This chain's CDR3 is CASSPVGGRKVEQYF. The DNA of the CDR3 is TGTGCCAGCAGTCCCGTCGGCGGGAGAAAGGTCGAGCAGTACTTC.

The CDR3 loop is CASSPRDRGHGYTF. The CDR3 DNA reads TGTGCCAGCAGCCCCCGGGACAGGGGGCACGGCTACACCTTC. This sequence joins TRBV6-5 and TRBJ1-2, with 12 bases aligning to TRBD1. Per germline, CDR1 MNHEY and CDR2 SVGAGI. CDR3 length: 14 amino acids. Trimming took 6 bases from V and 8 from J; bases not matched to a gene: 7.

V is TRBV7-2 and J is TRBJ1-1; D is unclear. Trimming left V 0 bases short and J 2 bases short, with 7 bases between. There are 14 residues in the CDR3. The V gene's germline CDR1 is SGHTA and CDR2 FQGNSA. CDR3 nucleotide sequence: TGTGCCAGCAGCTTAGCATCAGTAAACACTGAAGCTTTCTTT. Translated, it gives CASSLASVNTEAFF. Filled out from reference TRBV7-2 and TRBJ1-1, the complete variable domain reads GAGVSQSPSNKVTEKGKDVELRCDPISGHTALYWYRQSLGQGLEFLIYFQGNSAPDKSGLPSDRFSAERTGGSVSTLTIQRTQQEDSAVYLCASSLASVNTEAFFGQGTRLTVV.